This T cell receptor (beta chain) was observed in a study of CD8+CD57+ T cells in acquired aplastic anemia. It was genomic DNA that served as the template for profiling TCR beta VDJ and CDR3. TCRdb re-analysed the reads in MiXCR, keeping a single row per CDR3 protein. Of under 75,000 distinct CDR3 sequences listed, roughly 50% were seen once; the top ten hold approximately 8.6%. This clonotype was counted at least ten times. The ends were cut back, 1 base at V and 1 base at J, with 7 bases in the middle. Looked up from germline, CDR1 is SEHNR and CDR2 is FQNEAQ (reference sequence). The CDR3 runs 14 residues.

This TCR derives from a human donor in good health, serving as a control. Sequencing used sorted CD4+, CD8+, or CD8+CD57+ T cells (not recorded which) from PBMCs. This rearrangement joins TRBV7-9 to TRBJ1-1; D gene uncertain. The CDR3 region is CASSLVRANTEAFF. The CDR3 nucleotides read TGTGCCAGCAGCTTAGTGAGGGCGAACACTGAAGCTTTCTTT.